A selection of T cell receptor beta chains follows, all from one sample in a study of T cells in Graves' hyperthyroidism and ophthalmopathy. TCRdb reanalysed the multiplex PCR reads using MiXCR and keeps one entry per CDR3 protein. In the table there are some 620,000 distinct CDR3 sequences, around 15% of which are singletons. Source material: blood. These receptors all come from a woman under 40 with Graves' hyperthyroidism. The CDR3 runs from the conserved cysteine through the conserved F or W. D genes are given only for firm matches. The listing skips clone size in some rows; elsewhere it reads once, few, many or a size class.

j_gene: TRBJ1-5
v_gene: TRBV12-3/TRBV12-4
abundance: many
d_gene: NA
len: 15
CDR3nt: TGTGCCAGCAGTTCAAAACCACAATTTGATCAGCCCCAGCATTTT
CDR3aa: CASSSKPQFDQPQHF

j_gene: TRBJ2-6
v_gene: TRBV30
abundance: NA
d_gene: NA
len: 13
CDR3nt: TGTGCCGGGGACATGGCTGGGGCCAACGTCCTGACTTTC
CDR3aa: CAGDMAGANVLTF

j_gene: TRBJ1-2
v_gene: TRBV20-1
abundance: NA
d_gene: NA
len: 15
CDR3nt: TGCAGTGCTAGAGTGGGGAGAGGGGCCGGCGATGGCTACACCTTC
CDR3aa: CSARVGRGAGDGYTF

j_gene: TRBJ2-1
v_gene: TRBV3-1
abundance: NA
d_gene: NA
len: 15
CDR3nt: TGTGCCAGCAGCCAAGTTGATGCAAGGGACAATGAGCAGTTCTTC
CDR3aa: CASSQVDARDNEQFF

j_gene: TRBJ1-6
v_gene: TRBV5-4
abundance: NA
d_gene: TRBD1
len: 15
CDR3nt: TGTGCCAGCAGCTCCCCCGGACAGGGGGAATCACCCCTCCACTTT
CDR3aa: CASSSPGQGESPLHF

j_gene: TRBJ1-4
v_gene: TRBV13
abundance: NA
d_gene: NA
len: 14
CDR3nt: TGTGCCAGCAGCCCCGGGACCAATAATGAAAAACTGTTTTTT
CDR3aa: CASSPGTNNEKLFF

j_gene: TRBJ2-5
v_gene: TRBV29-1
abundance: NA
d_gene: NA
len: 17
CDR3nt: TGCAGCGTTGACTCCCAGGGGGCGGGGGACCCTCAAGAGACCCAGTACTTC
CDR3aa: CSVDSQGAGDPQETQYF

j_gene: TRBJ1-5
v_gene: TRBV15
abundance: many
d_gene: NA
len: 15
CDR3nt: TGTGCCACCACCCCGGACAGATATAGCAATCAGCCCCAGCATTTT
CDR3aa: CATTPDRYSNQPQHF

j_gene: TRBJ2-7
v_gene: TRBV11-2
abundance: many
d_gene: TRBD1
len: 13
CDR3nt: TGTGCCAGCAAGGGGACAGGGGTGGGGGAGCAGTACTTC
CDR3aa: CASKGTGVGEQYF

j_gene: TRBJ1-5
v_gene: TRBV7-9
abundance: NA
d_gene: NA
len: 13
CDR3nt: TGTGCCAGCAGCAACAACCGGGAGCAGCCCCAGCATTTT
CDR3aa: CASSNNREQPQHF

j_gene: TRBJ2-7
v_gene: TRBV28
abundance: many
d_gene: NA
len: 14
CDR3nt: TGTGCCAGCAGTCCCGATGGGGTCAAAAGTGAGCAGTACTTC
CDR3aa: CASSPDGVKSEQYF

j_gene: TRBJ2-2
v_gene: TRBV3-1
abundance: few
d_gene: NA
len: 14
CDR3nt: TGTGCCAGCAGCCAAGTAGCGAACACCGGGGAGCTGTTTTTT
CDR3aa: CASSQVANTGELFF

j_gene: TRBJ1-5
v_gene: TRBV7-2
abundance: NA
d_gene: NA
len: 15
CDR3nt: TGTGCCAGCAGCTTGGGAGGGCCCCGCAATCAGCCCCAGCATTTT
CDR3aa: CASSLGGPRNQPQHF

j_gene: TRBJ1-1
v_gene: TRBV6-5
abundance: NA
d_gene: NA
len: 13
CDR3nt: TGTGCCAGCAGTTTAACTGAGGACACTGAAGCTTTCTTT
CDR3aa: CASSLTEDTEAFF

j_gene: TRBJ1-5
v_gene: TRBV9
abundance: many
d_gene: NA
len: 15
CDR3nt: TGTGCCAGCAGCGTAGGAGAAGGTTTAGGTCAGCCCCAGCATTTT
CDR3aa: CASSVGEGLGQPQHF

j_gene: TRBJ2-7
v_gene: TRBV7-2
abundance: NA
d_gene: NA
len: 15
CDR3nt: TGTGCCAGCAGCTTAGTTGGGGGGAGAGAGGACGAGCAGTACTTC
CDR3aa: CASSLVGGREDEQYF

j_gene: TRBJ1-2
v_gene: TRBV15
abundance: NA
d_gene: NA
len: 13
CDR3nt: TGTGCCACCAGCAACGGGGGTTCCTATGGCTACACCTTC
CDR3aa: CATSNGGSYGYTF

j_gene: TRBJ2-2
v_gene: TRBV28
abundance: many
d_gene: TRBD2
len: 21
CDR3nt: TGTGCCAGCAGTCCATTAAGGGGACTAGGACTAGCGGGACCTAACACCGGGGAGCTGTTTTTT
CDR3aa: CASSPLRGLGLAGPNTGELFF

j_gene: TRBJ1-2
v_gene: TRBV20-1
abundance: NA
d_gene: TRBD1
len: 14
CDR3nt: TGCAGTGCTAAAATCCAGGGGGCTAACTATGGCTACACCTTC
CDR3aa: CSAKIQGANYGYTF

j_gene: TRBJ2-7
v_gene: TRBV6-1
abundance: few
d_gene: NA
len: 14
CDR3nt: TGTGCCAGCAGTTATAGAGACGGCCCCTACGAGCAGTACTTC
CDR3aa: CASSYRDGPYEQYF

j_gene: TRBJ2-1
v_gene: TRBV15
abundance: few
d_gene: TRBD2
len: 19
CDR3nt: TGTGCCACCAGCAGAGATCCTCCTCGAGTAGCGGGCGGGAACAATGAGCAGTTCTTC
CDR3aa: CATSRDPPRVAGGNNEQFF